The 22 T cell receptor beta chains in this list originate from one sample, sequenced in a study of shared clonotypes between healthy human individuals. Libraries were prepared by immunoSEQ multiplex PCR; TCRdb keeps only in-frame clonotypes and omits some of them. The repertoire holds hundreds of thousands of clones, with around 95% as singletons. CD45RO-negative, CCR7-positively selected cells formed the naive CD8 fraction, excluding terminally differentiated effector memory CD45RA+ cells. The sample consisted of naive CD8+ T cells sorted from blood. The receptor source for this set is a woman in her twenties or thirties in good health.

The chain recombines TRBV9 with TRBJ1-2; TRBD1 is a possible D gene (6 bases). The length of the CDR3 is 15 residues. Looked up from germline, CDR1 is SGDLS and CDR2 is YYNGEE. V was shortened by 4 bases and J by 6 bases, with 19 bases between the two germline ends. This CDR3 reads CASSPSGGATDGYTF. The CDR3 DNA sequence: TGTGCCAGCAGCCCTAGTGGGGGGGCAACGGATGGCTACACCTTC.

The chain has TRBV5-4 and TRBJ2-5; D may be TRBD1 (6 bases). V was cut by 5 bases and J by 1 base, with 15 bases left in between. The CDR3 contains 15 residues. The germline V gene encodes CDR1 SGHNT and CDR2 YYREEE (reference sequence). CDR3 bases: TGTGCCAGCAGGGCAGGGGATTTGGGCCAAGAGACCCAGTACTTC. It is translated as CASRAGDLGQETQYF.

This sequence joins TRBV5-6 and TRBJ1-2; D is unresolved. The V and J ends lost 0 bases and 2 bases respectively, with 11 bases between them. From germline, CDR1 is SGHDT and CDR2 YYEEEE. CDR3 length equals 15 residues. CDR3 bases: TGTGCCAGCAGCTTGGGCTGGTTAGGGAACTATGGCTACACCTTC. It is translated as CASSLGWLGNYGYTF.

The V call is TRBV29-1, the J call TRBJ1-2; D uncertain. Germline V gene data show CDR1 as SQVTM and CDR2 as ANQGSEA. This CDR3 is 13 amino acids long. V was trimmed by 4 bases and J by 4 bases, leaving 13 bases between them. CDR3 region: CSVVGPLSYGYTF. The CDR3 DNA is TGCAGCGTTGTTGGACCATTAAGCTATGGCTACACCTTC.

The V and J genes are TRBV30 and TRBJ1-1, with 8 bases aligning to TRBD1. Germline CDR1 and CDR2: GTSNPN and SVGIG (reference sequence). Trimming cost V 3 bases and J 1 base; bases outside gene matches: 4. The CDR3 consists of 14 residues. The CDR3 reads CAWSPGQGNTEAFF. As DNA, the CDR3 is TGTGCCTGGAGCCCTGGACAGGGGAACACTGAAGCTTTCTTT.

The V call is TRBV6-5, the J call TRBJ2-7; a weak D match, TRBD1 (6 bases). The CDR3 contains 15 residues. V was trimmed by 2 bases and J by 2 bases, leaving 13 bases between them. The germline CDR1 and CDR2 sequences are MNHEY and SVGAGI. CDR3 in amino acids: CASSYVSDSPYEQYF. The CDR3 bases are TGTGCCAGCAGTTACGTTTCGGACAGCCCCTACGAGCAGTACTTC.

V usage is TRBV4-1 and J usage is TRBJ2-7; D is possibly TRBD1 (5 bases). CDR1 is MGHRA and CDR2 is YSYEKL in the germline V gene. Trimming removed 5 bases at V and 3 bases at J, with 5 bases between. The length of the CDR3 is 11 residues. The CDR3 reads CASSRGYEQYF. CDR3 DNA: TGCGCCAGCAGCAGGGGCTACGAGCAGTACTTC.

This clone is a singleton in its sample. The chain links TRBV5-5 to TRBJ2-1; 9 bases are shared with TRBD1. Trimming at V came to 4 bases and at J to 8 bases, leaving 4 bases not matched to a gene. The CDR3 runs to 13 residues. In germline, CDR1 is SGHKS, CDR2 YYEKEE (reference sequence). CDR3 residues: CASSPGQGYEQFF. CDR3 nucleotides: TGTGCCAGCAGCCCGGGACAGGGCTATGAGCAGTTCTTC.

This sequence joins TRBV13 and TRBJ1-2; D gene ambiguous. The CDR3 is made up of 11 amino acids. Germline V gene sequence: CDR1 PRHDT, CDR2 FYEKMQ (reference sequence). V was cut by 4 bases and J by 6 bases, with 6 bases left in between. CDR3 coding DNA: TGTGCCAGCAGCTATAAGAATGGCTACACCTTC. This sequence encodes CASSYKNGYTF.

This clone was recorded once. The J gene is TRBJ2-1, the V gene TRBV7-8; 7 bases are shared with TRBD2. This CDR3 comprises 14 residues. Germline V gene data show CDR1 as SGHVS and CDR2 as FQNEAQ. The trim removed 7 bases at V and 1 base at J, leaving 4 bases unmatched. The DNA for the CDR3 is TGTGCCAGCACCTCTAGCGGTTCCTACAATGAGCAGTTCTTC. Its translation is CASTSSGSYNEQFF.

V gene TRBV2 combines with J gene TRBJ1-1; no reliable D call. Germline CDR1 is SNHLY and CDR2 is FYNNEI. The CDR3 is 13 residues long. The V end was cut by 4 bases, the J end by 6 bases, with 12 bases between. CDR3 nucleotide sequence: TGTGCCAGCAGTGGCCGTTCCTCGCCTGAAGCTTTCTTT. This translates into CASSGRSSPEAFF.

This sequence joins TRBV13 and TRBJ2-1; TRBD2 matches at 11 bases. The V gene's germline CDR1 is PRHDT and CDR2 FYEKMQ (reference sequence). The CDR3 loop spans 14 amino acids. The V segment lost 5 bases and the J segment 7 bases; nucleotides outside the gene matches: 4. The CDR3 sequence: CASSPGLAVNEQFF. The CDR3 region has the DNA TGTGCCAGCAGCCCGGGACTAGCGGTGAATGAGCAGTTCTTC.

This chain uses TRBV4-1 with TRBJ1-1; 7 nucleotides line up with TRBD1. V gave up 3 bases and J gave up 4 bases; unmatched junction bases: 5. Germline CDR1 reads MGHRA; CDR2 reads YSYEKL. CDR3 size: 14 residues. The CDR3 DNA reads as TGCGCCAGCAGCCAGACGACAGGGACCACTGAAGCTTTCTTT. Its translation is CASSQTTGTTEAFF.

The genes are TRBV5-1 and TRBJ1-1; D not certain. Germline CDR1 and CDR2: SGHRS and YFSETQ. Trimming took 2 bases from V and 6 from J, leaving 8 bases between them. The CDR3 totals 12 residues. The CDR3 loop reads CASSLSGSEAFF. The CDR3, as DNA: TGCGCCAGCAGCTTATCCGGGTCTGAAGCTTTCTTT.

The rearrangement links TRBV6-5 to TRBJ2-1; tentatively, D is TRBD2 (5 bases). Germline CDR1 reads MNHEY; CDR2 reads SVGAGI. V lost 2 bases and J 6 bases, leaving 17 bases between the germline ends. This CDR3 is 16 amino acids long. Written as DNA, the CDR3 is TGTGCCAGCAGTTACCCAGGACTTAGTGGGGTCAATGAGCAGTTCTTC. It specifies CASSYPGLSGVNEQFF.

The chain recombines TRBV5-5 with TRBJ2-7; no clear D gene. There are 16 residues in the CDR3. The ends were cut back, 0 bases at V and 6 bases at J, with 19 bases in the middle. The germline V gene has CDR1 SGHKS and CDR2 YYEKEE (reference sequence). CDR3 amino acids: CASSLGWAEPLGEQYF. Written as DNA, the CDR3 is TGTGCCAGCAGCTTGGGGTGGGCCGAACCGTTGGGCGAGCAGTACTTC.

This chain links TRBV11-2 with TRBJ2-7, with 8 positions matching TRBD2. The CDR3 contains 15 residues. Germline loops: CDR1 SGHAT, CDR2 FQNNGV. Trimming took 2 bases from V and 3 from J; bases not matched to a gene: 6. The CDR3 protein is CASSLISGIFYEQYF. The CDR3 DNA reads as TGTGCCAGCAGCTTAATTAGCGGGATCTTCTACGAGCAGTACTTC.

This chain uses TRBV2 with TRBJ2-7; 11 bases map to TRBD2. Germline CDR1 and CDR2: SNHLY and FYNNEI. The length of the CDR3 is 15 residues. The J segment lost 2 bases and the V segment lost 6 bases, leaving 6 bases of the junction unmatched. CDR3 sequence reads: CASSPGTSGPYEQYF. The CDR3 DNA sequence: TGTGCCAGCAGCCCCGGGACTAGCGGACCCTACGAGCAGTACTTC.

This clone was counted ten times or more. V and J are TRBV11-2 and TRBJ2-7; TRBD1 aligns across 10 bases. J was trimmed by 3 bases and V by 5 bases; bases with no gene match: 4. The germline V gene encodes CDR1 SGHAT and CDR2 FQNNGV. There are 14 residues in the CDR3. The CDR3 protein is CASSQGTGVYEQYF. DNA of the CDR3: TGTGCCAGCAGCCAAGGGACAGGGGTCTACGAGCAGTACTTC.

The chain recombines TRBV5-1 with TRBJ2-3, with D unclear. The CDR3 is 15 residues long. Germline V gene lookup returns CDR1 SGHRS and CDR2 YFSETQ. Trimming left V 4 bases short and J 2 bases short, with 14 bases between. CDR3 coding DNA: TGCGCCAGCAGCAACAGACCCCCTTACACAGATACGCAGTATTTT. As protein: CASSNRPPYTDTQYF.

This chain connects TRBV9 to TRBJ2-3, with TRBD2 matching over 13 bases. Losses at the gene ends were 3 bases for V and 4 bases for J; bases not matched to a gene: 5. The CDR3 contains 16 residues. Germline CDR1 is SGDLS and CDR2 is YYNGEE. The CDR3 is CASSGGLAGAADTQYF. The CDR3 region has the DNA TGTGCCAGCAGCGGTGGACTAGCGGGAGCCGCAGATACGCAGTATTTT.

The chain links TRBV28 to TRBJ2-7; D remains unclear. V lost 3 bases and J 2 bases, leaving 14 bases between the germline ends. This CDR3 region has 15 residues. Germline V gene lookup returns CDR1 MDHEN and CDR2 SYDVKM. The CDR3 bases are TGTGCCAGCAGTTTTGGTCCTAAGGGTACCTACGAGCAGTACTTC. It translates to CASSFGPKGTYEQYF.